These T cell receptor beta chains were read from a single sample in a study of long-term antiretroviral therapy in people with HIV. Profiling relied on immunoSEQ multiplex PCR, and the TCRdb table lists in-frame clones only, not all of them. The sample consists of tens of thousands of clones, around 95% of them appearing once. The input for sequencing was unsorted PBMCs, taken 5.3 years after starting antiretroviral therapy. The receptors originated from a man aged 45-65 years with HIV. The CDR3 runs from the conserved cysteine through the conserved F or W. The D gene is left open where the match is weak. Size is stated for part of the rows, as once, few or many counts, or as a class when the clone is expanded.

j_call d_call v_call clone_size cdr3_length cdr3_aa cdr3_nt
TRBJ2-1 TRBD1 TRBV6-6 NA 15 CASSPTGGGYNEQFF TGTGCCAGCAGTCCGACAGGGGGCGGTTACAATGAGCAGTTCTTC
TRBJ2-3 TRBD2 TRBV9 NA 15 CASTRSGGAGDTQYF TGTGCCAGCACCCGTAGCGGGGGGGCAGGAGATACGCAGTATTTT
TRBJ1-2 TRBD1 TRBV5-4 NA 14 CASSLTGEDYGYTF TGTGCCAGCAGCTTGACAGGGGAGGACTATGGCTACACCTTC
TRBJ1-5 NA TRBV6-6 NA 14 CASNDFRTAQPQHF TGTGCCAGCAATGATTTTCGGACAGCCCAGCCCCAGCATTTT
TRBJ2-1 NA TRBV19 NA 13 CASTGDPRNEQFF TGTGCCAGTACCGGGGACCCGCGAAATGAGCAGTTCTTC
TRBJ2-7 NA TRBV10-2 NA 14 CASSTGSSSYEQYF TGCGCCAGCAGTACGGGGTCGAGCTCCTACGAGCAGTACTTC
TRBJ1-3 NA TRBV6-1 NA 16 CASSDSLVSSGNTIYF TGTGCCAGCAGTGACAGCCTCGTGAGCTCTGGAAACACCATATATTTT
TRBJ2-7 TRBD2 TRBV7-2 NA 15 CASSFLAGGIYEQYF TGTGCCAGCAGCTTCCTAGCGGGGGGAATCTACGAGCAGTACTTC
TRBJ2-7 TRBD2 TRBV4-1 NA 18 CASSQALRGLAGIYEQYF TGCGCCAGCAGCCAAGCCCTTCGGGGACTAGCGGGGATCTACGAGCAGTACTTC
TRBJ2-7 NA TRBV5-6 NA 13 CASSLKVGNEQYF TGTGCCAGCAGCTTGAAGGTAGGCAACGAGCAGTACTTC
TRBJ1-4 NA TRBV6-5 NA 14 CASSSHSSNEKLFF TGTGCCAGCAGTTCCCACAGCTCCAATGAAAAACTGTTTTTT
TRBJ2-7 NA TRBV27 NA 14 CASSFQGGRYEQYF TGTGCCAGCAGTTTTCAGGGGGGTAGGTACGAGCAGTACTTC
TRBJ1-5 TRBD1 TRBV5-6 once 15 CASSLGQGVSQPQHF TGTGCCAGCAGCTTGGGACAGGGGGTAAGTCAGCCCCAGCATTTT
TRBJ2-1 TRBD1 TRBV4-3 NA 16 CASSQGAGTGGDEQFF TGCGCCAGCAGCCAGGGAGCCGGGACAGGGGGGGATGAGCAGTTCTTC
TRBJ2-3 NA TRBV11-2 NA 15 CASSSLTASRDTQYF TGTGCCAGCAGCTCCCTGACGGCGTCTAGAGATACGCAGTATTTT
TRBJ2-7 NA TRBV7-2 NA 14 CASTQGGPHYEQYF TGTGCCAGCACCCAGGGGGGGCCCCACTACGAGCAGTACTTC
TRBJ2-2 NA TRBV11-2 NA 14 CAGGEGPLTGELFF TGTGCCGGAGGCGAGGGACCGCTCACCGGGGAGCTGTTTTTT
TRBJ1-6 TRBD1 TRBV6-5 NA 15 CASSPGQGRDSPLHF TGTGCCAGCAGCCCAGGACAGGGGCGAGATTCACCCCTCCACTTT
TRBJ2-7 TRBD1 TRBV4-1 NA 14 CASSPGQGVYEQYF TGCGCCAGCAGCCCAGGACAGGGAGTCTACGAGCAGTACTTC
TRBJ2-7 TRBD1 TRBV4-1 NA 15 CASSYRDRSSYEQYF TGCGCCAGCAGCTACCGGGACAGGAGCTCCTACGAGCAGTACTTC
TRBJ2-3 TRBD2 TRBV30 NA 14 CAWSLSGGTDTQYF TGTGCCTGGAGTCTAAGCGGGGGCACAGATACGCAGTATTTT
TRBJ2-3 TRBD1 TRBV4-1 NA 17 CASSQQLDRGSTDTQYF TGCGCCAGCAGCCAACAACTGGACAGGGGGAGCACAGATACGCAGTATTTT
TRBJ2-5 NA TRBV10-3 NA 13 CAIRTTPQETQYF TGTGCCATCAGGACTACACCGCAGGAGACCCAGTACTTC
TRBJ2-2 NA TRBV11-2 NA 14 CASSLQGSTGELFF TGTGCCAGCAGCTTACAGGGGAGCACCGGGGAGCTGTTTTTT
TRBJ2-1 TRBD1 TRBV7-6 NA 13 CASSPGQYNEQFF TGTGCCAGCAGCCCGGGACAGTACAATGAGCAGTTCTTC
TRBJ2-7 NA TRBV10-1 NA 11 CASRHSYEQYF TGCGCCAGCAGACACAGCTACGAGCAGTACTTC
TRBJ1-5 NA TRBV7-3 NA 15 CASSYRVLGNQPQHF TGTGCCAGCAGCTACAGGGTTTTAGGCAATCAGCCCCAGCATTTT
TRBJ1-5 TRBD1 TRBV2 NA 16 CASSEGGTGGNQPQHF TGTGCCAGCAGTGAAGGAGGGACAGGGGGTAATCAGCCCCAGCATTTT
TRBJ1-1 NA TRBV5-1 NA 15 CASKTVAGANTEAFF TGCGCCAGCAAAACGGTGGCAGGGGCGAACACTGAAGCTTTCTTT
TRBJ1-2 NA TRBV7-2 NA 14 CASSLTTGSYGYTF TGTGCCAGCAGCTTAACGACAGGTAGCTATGGCTACACCTTC
TRBJ2-1 TRBD2 TRBV9 NA 15 CASSAGTSGGNEQFF TGTGCCAGCAGCGCCGGGACTAGCGGGGGCAATGAGCAGTTCTTC
TRBJ1-5 TRBD1 TRBV10-1 NA 14 CASDRQGSNQPQHF TGCGCCAGCGACCGACAGGGGTCCAATCAGCCCCAGCATTTT
TRBJ2-2 NA TRBV11-3 NA 15 CASSLDWGNTGELFF TGTGCCAGCAGCTTAGATTGGGGGAACACCGGGGAGCTGTTTTTT
TRBJ2-7 NA TRBV29-1 NA 12 CSVVGYSREQYF TGCAGCGTTGTAGGCTATAGTCGCGAGCAGTACTTC
TRBJ1-2 TRBD1 TRBV28 NA 14 CASSPGQGGYGYTF TGTGCCAGCAGTCCGGGACAGGGTGGCTATGGCTACACCTTC
TRBJ2-2 NA TRBV6-5 NA 14 CASSYGRVPGELFF TGTGCCAGCAGTTACGGCAGGGTACCCGGGGAGCTGTTTTTT
TRBJ2-2 TRBD1 TRBV5-6 NA 16 CASSSGLGTGYGELFF TGTGCCAGCAGCAGCGGGCTGGGGACAGGATACGGGGAGCTGTTTTTT
TRBJ1-4 NA TRBV19 NA 15 CASSVPRGGSEKLFF TGTGCCAGTAGTGTCCCCCGGGGCGGAAGTGAAAAACTGTTTTTT
TRBJ1-3 TRBD1 TRBV6-5 NA 16 CASSYGGTGAGNTIYF TGTGCCAGCAGTTACGGGGGGACAGGGGCGGGAAACACCATATATTTT
TRBJ1-1 NA TRBV7-2 once 14 CASSPLGLNTEAFF TGTGCCAGCAGTCCACTTGGGCTGAACACTGAAGCTTTCTTT
TRBJ1-1 NA TRBV7-9 NA 14 CASSLAVNRAEAFF TGTGCCAGCAGCTTAGCGGTCAACAGGGCTGAAGCTTTCTTT
TRBJ2-7 TRBD1 TRBV5-5 once 14 CASSLGRTGYEQYF TGTGCCAGCAGCTTGGGGCGGACAGGCTACGAGCAGTACTTC
TRBJ1-2 TRBD1 TRBV6-5 NA 14 CATSEGATNYGYTF TGTGCCACCTCAGAGGGGGCAACTAACTATGGCTACACCTTC
TRBJ2-3 NA TRBV7-2 NA 15 CASSSRGASTDTQYF TGTGCCAGCAGCTCCCGGGGGGCTAGCACAGATACGCAGTATTTT
TRBJ2-3 NA TRBV5-1 NA 13 CASSLDTSDTQYF TGCGCCAGCAGCTTGGACACCTCAGATACGCAGTATTTT
TRBJ2-7 NA TRBV27 NA 17 CASSFYGLQAGPYEQYF TGTGCCAGCAGTTTCTATGGACTCCAAGCGGGCCCCTACGAGCAGTACTTC
TRBJ1-2 TRBD1 TRBV9 NA 14 CASSVADRGYGYTF TGTGCCAGCAGCGTAGCCGACAGGGGATATGGCTACACCTTC
TRBJ1-1 TRBD1 TRBV11-2 NA 18 CASSLVLYTGAGNTEAFF TGTGCCAGCAGCTTAGTTCTTTACACAGGGGCTGGGAACACTGAAGCTTTCTTT
TRBJ2-1 TRBD2 TRBV7-6 NA 15 CASSLLAGAYNEQFF TGTGCCAGCAGCTTACTTGCGGGAGCCTACAATGAGCAGTTCTTC
TRBJ2-1 NA TRBV9 once 16 CASSVVGSLSYNEQFF TGTGCCAGCAGCGTAGTAGGCAGCCTATCCTACAATGAGCAGTTCTTC
TRBJ1-3 TRBD1 TRBV2 NA 12 CARTGTGNTIYF TGTGCCAGGACAGGGACTGGAAACACCATATATTTT
TRBJ2-7 NA TRBV6-1 once 13 CASRLGPVSEQYF TGTGCCAGCAGGCTTGGCCCCGTGTCCGAGCAGTACTTC
TRBJ1-1 TRBD1 TRBV5-1 NA 14 CASSLTGAGTEAFF TGCGCCAGCAGCTTGACAGGGGCAGGCACTGAAGCTTTCTTT
TRBJ1-1 NA TRBV18 NA 15 CASSPLEGVNTEAFF TGTGCCAGCTCACCACTTGAAGGAGTGAACACTGAAGCTTTCTTT
TRBJ2-7 NA TRBV5-3 NA 14 CASSLAGASYEQYF TGTGCCAGCAGCTTGGCGGGGGCTTCCTACGAGCAGTACTTC